This T cell receptor (beta chain) came from a study of blood T cell repertoires in COVID-19. Study-level background: Sites across the United States, Italy and Spain contributed samples from acute and convalescent COVID-19. Sample material is recorded as cDNA or gDNA derived from T cells, B-cell-depleted T cells, or PBMCs.

Methods used by the authors: Amplification with reference gene primers provided the estimates of nucleated cell counts. Sequenced by immunoSEQ multiplex PCR; TCRdb stores in-frame clones only, minus some. The V and J calls and clone size are taken from that table; D and trimming were inferred from the DNA. Of approximately 86,000 clones listed, about 89% are singletons. The sequence was obtained from a man over 45 with acute or convalescent COVID-19. The sample taken for sequencing was peripheral blood.

The CDR3 DNA reads as TGTGCCAGCAGCTTAGCGCCCTTAGCAGCCCACAATGAGCAGTTCTTC. It specifies CASSLAPLAAHNEQFF. The chain couples TRBV7-8 to TRBJ2-1; no definite D call. Germline-derived CDR1 and CDR2 are SGHVS and FQNEAQ. Trimming left V 0 bases short and J 5 bases short, with 14 bases between. CDR3 length equals 16 residues.